A single sample gave rise to the 17 T cell receptor beta chains below, sequenced in a study of T cells in Graves' hyperthyroidism and ophthalmopathy. The CDR3 regions of TCR beta were amplified from RNA transcripts. Researchers ran a first-round RT-PCR on the TCR CDR3 using the HTBI primer set. From the multiplex PCR reads, TCRdb called clonotypes with MiXCR, one entry per CDR3 protein. Of a few hundred thousand distinct CDR3 sequences in the sample, 15% to 20% are singletons; the top ten hold around 47%. The specimen was blood. The receptors stem from a man aged 35 to 55 with Graves' hyperthyroidism.

The sample holds many counts of this clonotype. The chain carries TRBV18 and TRBJ2-5, with D unclear. This CDR3 contains 11 residues. Looked up from germline, CDR1 is KGHSH and CDR2 is LQKENI. Between the trimmed V and J ends, which lost 3 bases and 9 bases, there was a span of 8 bases. The CDR3 here is CASSPDEAQYF. For the CDR3, the DNA is TGTGCCAGCTCACCGGACGAGGCCCAGTACTTC. Full variable domain (remainder filled in from reference TRBV18 and TRBJ2-5): NAGVMQNPRHLVRRRGQEARLRCSPMKGHSHVYWYRQLPEEGLKFMVYLQKENIIDESGMPKERFSAEFPKEGPSILRIQQVVRGDSAAYFCASSPDEAQYFGPGTRLLVL.

In this sample, this clonotype turned up many times. The chain is built from TRBV5-1 and TRBJ2-7; a possible D gene is TRBD2 (6 bases). V lost 3 bases, J lost 5 bases, and 12 bases lay in between. The germline V gene has CDR1 SGHRS and CDR2 YFSETQ. The CDR3 contains 13 residues. The CDR3 bases are TGCGCCAGCAGCTACTTCAGGGAGGACGAGCAGTACTTC. It specifies CASSYFREDEQYF.

A few counts support this clonotype. The gene calls are TRBV27 and TRBJ2-7; tentative D call: TRBD2 (5 bases). From germline, CDR1 is MNHEY and CDR2 SMNVEV (reference sequence). With 3 bases removed from V and 3 bases from J, the gap between germline ends came to 18 bases. This CDR3 spans 16 amino acids. For the CDR3, the DNA is TGTGCCAGCAGTTTTTCAGGAGGCCAACTCCTCTACGAGCAGTACTTC. It specifies CASSFSGGQLLYEQYF.

Ten or more counts support this clonotype. The genes are TRBV5-1 and TRBJ2-1; 10 bases map to TRBD2. V was clipped by 5 bases and J by 6 bases; unmatched bases: 8. CDR1 SGHRS and CDR2 YFSETQ come from the germline V gene. There are 15 residues in the CDR3. Here the CDR3 reads CASSQERGGPNEQFF. CDR3 coding DNA: TGCGCCAGCAGTCAAGAGCGGGGGGGCCCCAATGAGCAGTTCTTC.

This clonotype was observed at least ten times. Written as DNA, the CDR3 is TGCAGTGCTAGTCTAGGGGCTGGAGGCAACTATGAGCAGTTCTTC. It specifies CSASLGAGGNYEQFF. The chain has TRBV20-1 and TRBJ2-1; either TRBD1 or TRBD2 may supply D (5 bases each). The CDR3 runs to 15 residues. Germline CDR1 DFQATT, CDR2 SNEGSKA (reference sequence). V was shortened by 3 bases and J by 8 bases, with 20 bases between the two germline ends.

A remark on this clonotype: The junction shows a germline mismatch at one end, possibly a read error. CDR3 coding DNA: TGTGCCAGCAGCTTAGAACAGGGAGGGACCGGTGAGCTGTTTTTT. Protein product: CASSLEQGGTGELFF. This chain joins TRBV7-2 and TRBJ2-2; maybe TRBD2 (7 bases). The CDR3 is made up of 15 amino acids. CDR1 and CDR2 from the germline V gene are SGHTA and FQGNSA.

Turning to this clonotype: A much larger clone lies a single base off, so this may be a read error. CDR3: CASCFTVGKLFF. The CDR3 bases are TGTGCCAGCTGCTTCACGGTGGGGAAACTGTTTTTT. The rearrangement links TRBV7-9 to TRBJ1-4; D uncertain. The CDR3 is 12 amino acids. Germline lookup yields CDR1 SEHNR and CDR2 FQNEAQ (reference sequence).

Many counts were recorded for this clonotype. V gene TRBV18 combines with J gene TRBJ2-2; D is ambiguous. The V gene lost 0 bases and the J gene lost 4 bases, with 6 bases spanning the gap. CDR1 and CDR2 (germline): KGHSH, LQKENI. CDR3 size: 14 residues. CDR3 in DNA: TGTGCCAGCTCACCACCGTCCATCACCGGGGAGCTGTTTTTT. It specifies CASSPPSITGELFF.

This clonotype has just a few counts. The chain uses TRBV29-1 and TRBJ1-1; D not resolved. The CDR3 spans 12 residues. V was cut by 4 bases and J by 6 bases, with 12 bases left in between. Germline V lookup: CDR1 SQVTM, CDR2 ANQGSEA. CDR3 DNA sequence: TGCAGCGTTGCTTTGTATGGTCCTGAAGCTTTCTTT. It specifies CSVALYGPEAFF.

Only a few counts were recorded for this clonotype. The CDR3: CASSYQQSTDTQYF. CDR3 bases: TGTGCCAGCAGTTACCAGCAGAGCACAGATACGCAGTATTTT. The chain employs TRBV6-5 and TRBJ2-3; D unclear. CDR3 size: 14 residues. Germline CDR1 is MNHEY and CDR2 is SVGAGI. Trimming took off 2 bases at V and 0 bases at J, with 6 bases between the two ends.

The table lists this clonotype with many counts. This chain links TRBV30 with TRBJ1-3; possible D gene TRBD1, 5 bases. Per the germline V gene, CDR1 is GTSNPN and CDR2 is SVGIG (reference sequence). V lost 2 bases and J 0 bases, leaving 8 bases between the germline ends. The CDR3 is 14 amino acids. The DNA for the CDR3 is TGTGCCTGGAGTAGGGACTTCTCTGGAAACACCATATATTTT. It translates to CAWSRDFSGNTIYF.

This clonotype has at least ten counts. V is TRBV12-3 or TRBV12-4 and J is TRBJ1-1; D might be TRBD1 (6 bases). The CDR3 is 16 residues long. V was shortened by 3 bases and J by 0 bases, with 14 bases between the two germline ends. The CDR3 is CASSFGGRGMNTEAFF. As DNA, the CDR3 is TGTGCCAGCAGTTTCGGGGGGCGCGGTATGAACACTGAAGCTTTCTTT.

This rearrangement joins TRBV6-1 to TRBJ1-5; D uncertain. V lost 2 bases to trimming and J lost 6 bases, with 8 bases between them. The germline V gene encodes CDR1 MNHNS and CDR2 SASEGT. This CDR3 spans 13 amino acids. The CDR3 here is CASSESGFQPQHF. The DNA of the CDR3 is TGTGCCAGCAGTGAAAGCGGGTTTCAGCCCCAGCATTTT.

This clonotype was detected a few times. The gene calls are TRBV5-5 and TRBJ1-3, with no clear D. Looked up from germline, CDR1 is SGHKS and CDR2 is YYEKEE (reference sequence). The CDR3 spans 16 residues. V was pared by 2 bases and J by 0 bases, with 12 bases between. For the CDR3, the DNA is TGTGCCAGCAGCTTTTTGGTTGGTGGCTCTGGAAACACCATATATTTT. Translating gives CASSFLVGGSGNTIYF.

The rearrangement uses TRBV19 and TRBJ1-5, with 7 bases aligning to TRBD1. V trimming: 6 bases; J trimming: 1 base; junction bases outside the gene matches: 3. Germline loops: CDR1 LNHDA, CDR2 SQIVND (reference sequence). The CDR3 has 14 amino acids. This CDR3 is CASRGTESNQPQHF. The CDR3 DNA sequence: TGTGCCAGTAGGGGGACAGAGAGCAATCAGCCCCAGCATTTT.

At least ten counts were recorded for this clonotype. CDR3 in amino acids: CASSLGLGEQYF. DNA of the CDR3: TGTGCCAGCAGCTTGGGCCTGGGCGAGCAGTACTTC. V is TRBV5-4 and J is TRBJ2-7, with D unresolved. V was shortened by 0 bases and J by 6 bases, with 7 bases between the two germline ends. Germline V CDR1 and CDR2: SGHNT, YYREEE (reference sequence). CDR3 length: 12 amino acids.

This clonotype was found many times. The chain combines TRBV30 with TRBJ1-1; D gene unclear. The CDR3 length is 15 residues. The V end lost 1 base, the J end lost 1 base, and 13 bases lay between the germline ends. Germline assignment: CDR1 GTSNPN and CDR2 SVGIG (reference sequence). This CDR3 reads CAWSGPPTANTEAFF. DNA of the CDR3: TGTGCCTGGAGTGGCCCCCCTACTGCGAACACTGAAGCTTTCTTT.